This paragraph covers one T cell receptor beta chain sequence. This sample was taken from a study of blood T cell repertoires in COVID-19. At the level of the study: The United States, Italy and Spain provided the acute and convalescent COVID-19 samples.

TCRdb's table, derived via immunoSEQ multiplex PCR, lists solely in-frame clones and lacks some. Of around 92,000 clones detected, approximately 83% appear once; the ten largest clones hold 29%. Germline CDR1 is SGHRS and CDR2 is YFSETQ. The CDR3 is made up of 15 amino acids. V lost 3 bases to trimming and J lost 3 bases, with 16 bases between them. This chain connects TRBV5-1 to TRBJ2-7; TRBD1 might be the D (5 bases). The clonotype comes from a woman over 75 with acute or convalescent COVID-19. The sample was peripheral blood. The CDR3 DNA reads TGCGCCAGCAGCTCCGATGACAGAACTTTCTACGAGCAGTACTTC. Protein: CASSSDDRTFYEQYF. Variable domain in full (rest from reference TRBV5-1 and TRBJ2-7): KAGVTQTPRYLIKTRGQQVTLSCSPISGHRSVSWYQQTPGQGLQFLFEYFSETQRNKGNFPGRFSGRQFSNSRSEMNVSTLELGDSALYLCASSSDDRTFYEQYFGPGTRLTVT.